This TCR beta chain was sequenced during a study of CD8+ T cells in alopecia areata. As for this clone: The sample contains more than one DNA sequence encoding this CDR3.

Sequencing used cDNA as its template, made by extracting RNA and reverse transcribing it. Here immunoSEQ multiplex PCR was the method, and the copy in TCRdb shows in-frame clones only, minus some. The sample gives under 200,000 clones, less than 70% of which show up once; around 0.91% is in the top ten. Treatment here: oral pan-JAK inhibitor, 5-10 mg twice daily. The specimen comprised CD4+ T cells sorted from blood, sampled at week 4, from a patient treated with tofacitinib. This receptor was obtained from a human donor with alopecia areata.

CDR3 nucleotide sequence: TGTGCCAGCAGTTCACAGGGAGAGACCCAGTACTTC. Residues: CASSSQGETQYF. V usage is TRBV6-5 and J usage is TRBJ2-5; maybe TRBD1 (6 bases). CDR3 length: 12 amino acids. Germline V gene lookup returns CDR1 MNHEY and CDR2 SVGAGI. V shed 4 bases and J shed 4 bases, with 7 bases lying between them.